The T cell receptor beta chain under discussion was sequenced for a study of regulatory T cells in long-lasting Graves disease. Noted time point: newly diagnosed GD, antithyroid drugs for less than 3 months. From PBMCs, RNA was extracted and then used to make the TCR library. The guidelines of the American Thyroid Association were the basis for diagnosing Graves' disease. Sequencing libraries for TCR beta were prepared with iRepertoire HTBI primers and Arm-PCR of CDR3 regions. TCRdb called the multiplex PCR reads again in MiXCR, with one record for every CDR3 protein. Of hundreds of thousands of distinct CDR3 sequences in the sample, about 16% were seen once. The CDR3 spans 13 residues. The germline gives CDR1 LNHDA, CDR2 SQIVND (reference sequence). V shed 5 bases and J 7 bases; nucleotides not matched to a gene: 5. This clonotype has a count of ten or more. The same specimen was also included in a second study, on T cells in Graves' hyperthyroidism and ophthalmopathy. That paper states: Carried out on the TCR CDR3, a first-round RT-PCR used the HTBI primer set.

The chain couples TRBV19 to TRBJ1-2; 9 positions agree with TRBD1. Sample: peripheral blood mononuclear cells (PBMCs), taken at new diagnosis, from a patient treated with antithyroid drugs. This receptor was identified in a woman aged 35-60 years with Graves disease. The CDR3: CASSVRTGAGYTF. The DNA for the CDR3 is TGTGCCAGTAGTGTCCGGACAGGGGCTGGCTACACCTTC. The variable domain in full, completed from reference TRBV19 and TRBJ1-2, reads DGGITQSPKYLFRKEGQNVTLSCEQNLNHDAMYWYRQDPGQGLRLIYYSQIVNDFQKGDIAEGYSVSREKKESFPLTVTSAQKNPTAFYLCASSVRTGAGYTFGSGTRLTVV.